These 12 T cell receptor beta chains were all obtained from the same sample, sequenced in a study of T cells in Graves' hyperthyroidism and ophthalmopathy. RNA transcripts served as the template for amplifying TCR beta CDR3 regions. The study used the HTBI primer set for a first-round RT-PCR of the TCR CDR3. MiXCR, applied by TCRdb to the multiplex PCR reads, yields one record per CDR3 protein. The sample yields approximately 500,000 distinct CDR3 sequences, about 45% seen once. The source material was peripheral blood or thyroid tissue (not recorded which). These receptors were collected from a woman between 18 and 30 years old with Graves' hyperthyroidism.

This clonotype has only a few counts. V is TRBV7-3 and J is TRBJ2-2; a weak D match, TRBD1 (6 bases). Trimming stripped 5 bases from V and 6 bases from J, with 16 bases between. From germline, CDR1 is SGHTA and CDR2 FQGTGA. CDR3 length: 15 residues. The CDR3 region is CASSRITGSAGELFF. CDR3 DNA sequence: TGTGCCAGCAGCCGGATAACAGGGTCGGCCGGGGAGCTGTTTTTT.

This clonotype was seen more than once but under ten times. The chain is built from TRBV19 and TRBJ2-1, with D hard to call. With 9 bases removed from V and 4 bases from J, the gap between germline ends came to 10 bases. The V gene's germline CDR1 is LNHDA and CDR2 SQIVND (reference sequence). This CDR3 comprises 12 residues. In DNA form, the CDR3 reads TGTGCCAGCTCTGACGGTTACAATGAGCAGTTCTTC. It is translated as CASSDGYNEQFF.

The rearrangement joins TRBV29-1 to TRBJ1-2, with D possibly being TRBD1 (6 bases). The germline CDR1 and CDR2 sequences are SQVTM and ANQGSEA. CDR3 length: 12 amino acids. Deletions cut 4 bases from V and 4 bases from J, with 10 bases between. CDR3 region: CSVARGSYGYTF. The CDR3 region has the DNA TGCAGCGTTGCAAGGGGGTCCTATGGCTACACCTTC.

The J gene is TRBJ1-2, the V gene TRBV6-2 or TRBV6-3, with D perhaps matching TRBD1 (5 bases). Trimming shortened V by 2 bases and J by 2 bases, and 9 bases separated the two germline ends. Germline lookup yields CDR1 MNHEY and CDR2 SVGEGT. This CDR3 is built from 14 residues. The CDR3 sequence: CASSYMAGNYGYTF. Here the CDR3 DNA reads TGTGCCAGCAGTTACATGGCAGGGAACTATGGCTACACCTTC.

There are many counts of this clonotype. A much larger clone lies a single base off, so this may be a read error. This chain connects TRBV24-1 to TRBJ1-1; D remains ambiguous. The length of the CDR3 is 11 residues. V was pared by 5 bases and J by 2 bases, with 2 bases between. The germline CDR1 and CDR2 sequences are KGHDR and SFDVKD. The CDR3 DNA sequence: TGTGCCACCAGTGGTAACACTGAAGCTTTCTTT. Its protein product is CATSGNTEAFF.

The chain links TRBV7-6 to TRBJ2-5; 7 bases map to TRBD1. The germline CDR1 and CDR2 sequences are SGHVS and FNYEAQ. This CDR3 region has 15 residues. The ends lost 5 bases at V and 2 bases at J; junction bases unmatched: 8. The CDR3 here is CASSGTNRGQETQYF. CDR3 bases: TGTGCCAGCAGCGGCACAAACAGGGGACAAGAGACCCAGTACTTC.

In its sample, this clonotype was seen many times. The rearrangement links TRBV20-1 to TRBJ1-5, with TRBD1 matching over 10 bases. Losses at the gene ends were 2 bases for V and 2 bases for J; bases not matched to a gene: 3. The V gene's germline CDR1 is DFQATT and CDR2 SNEGSKA (reference sequence). The CDR3 extends over 15 amino acids. The CDR3 nucleotides are TGCAGTGCTAGATCTGGGACAGGGGGCAATCAGCCCCAGCATTTT. Its protein product is CSARSGTGGNQPQHF.

The chain recombines TRBV10-3 with TRBJ1-4, with 9 bases identical to TRBD1. J was trimmed by 6 bases and V by 10 bases; bases with no gene match: 9. Germline V lookup: CDR1 ENHRY, CDR2 SYGVKD. The CDR3 loop spans 14 amino acids. The CDR3 DNA follows: TGTGCCACTCGGATTACAGGGGGCCATGAAAAACTGTTTTTT. This encodes CATRITGGHEKLFF.

V is TRBV15 and J is TRBJ1-2; D gene unclear. Per the germline V gene, CDR1 is LNHNV and CDR2 is YYDKDF (reference sequence). The V end was cut by 0 bases, the J end by 4 bases, with 9 bases between. The CDR3 is made up of 14 amino acids. This chain's CDR3 is CATSREVGIYGYTF. Here the CDR3 DNA reads TGTGCCACCAGCAGAGAAGTAGGGATCTATGGCTACACCTTC. The complete variable domain, with remaining parts taken from reference TRBV15 and TRBJ1-2, reads DAMVIQNPRYQVTQFGKPVTLSCSQTLNHNVMYWYQQKSSQAPKLLFHYYDKDFNNEADTPDNFQSRRPNTSFCFLDIRSPGLGDTAMYLCATSREVGIYGYTFGSGTRLTVV.

The table lists this clonotype with many counts. CDR3 nucleotides: TGTGCCAGCAGCTTAGGGGGACAGCGCGCCTATGGCTACACCTTC. It specifies CASSLGGQRAYGYTF. The chain combines TRBV7-3 with TRBJ1-2; 7 bases fit TRBD1. CDR3 length equals 15 residues. The germline gives CDR1 SGHTA, CDR2 FQGTGA. V gave up 2 bases and J gave up 4 bases; unmatched junction bases: 7.

This clonotype occurred many times. The rearrangement joins TRBV11-2 to TRBJ1-3, with D uncertain. The CDR3 covers 13 residues. Germline loops: CDR1 SGHAT, CDR2 FQNNGV. V lost 6 bases, J lost 7 bases, and 13 bases lay in between. CDR3 loop: CASSRGPWNTIYF. The CDR3 coding sequence is TGTGCCAGCAGTCGAGGACCGTGGAACACCATATATTTT.

This clonotype was picked up many times. The CDR3: CSVSDLREQYF. The CDR3 DNA reads TGCAGTGTTTCAGATCTCAGGGAGCAGTACTTC. V usage is TRBV20-1 and J usage is TRBJ2-7; D remains ambiguous. The CDR3 is made up of 11 amino acids. Germline V gene lookup returns CDR1 DFQATT and CDR2 SNEGSKA (reference sequence). Trimming removed 7 bases at V and 7 bases at J, with 14 bases between.